These 16 T cell receptor beta chains originate from one sample sequenced in a study of molecular identifiers for immune sequencing clone quantification. TCRdb redid the calling of the PCR reads with MiXCR, one entry per CDR3 protein. The data hold around 300,000 distinct CDR3 sequences, with roughly 24% observed a single time. The material sequenced was naive CD8+ T cells from blood, with Jurkat cell RNA spiked in. Subset of the sample: FACS-sorted CD8+CD4-CCR7+CD45RA+ naive T cells. The receptors were gathered from a human donor in good health. Some libraries in this study had Jurkat cell RNA spiked in.

This clonotype has just a few counts. The rearrangement uses TRBV7-8 and TRBJ1-2; 8 bases are a match to TRBD1. The CDR3 loop spans 15 amino acids. Trimming at V came to 1 base and at J to 2 bases, leaving 3 bases not matched to a gene. CDR1 and CDR2 from the germline V gene are SGHVS and FQNEAQ. DNA for the CDR3: TGTGCCAGCAGCTTAGTTGACAGGGGAAACTATGGCTACACCTTC. The encoded protein is CASSLVDRGNYGYTF. Supplemented by reference TRBV7-8 and TRBJ1-2, the full variable domain reads GAGVSQSPRYKVAKRGQDVALRCDPISGHVSLFWYQQALGQGPEFLTYFQNEAQLDKSGLPSDRFFAERPEGSVSTLKIQRTQQEDSAVYLCASSLVDRGNYGYTFGSGTRLTVV.

This clonotype has ten or more counts. This chain uses TRBV6-2 or TRBV6-3 with TRBJ1-5; D is unclear. Germline CDR1 and CDR2: MNHEY and SVGEGT. Trimming stripped 4 bases from V and 0 bases from J, with 7 bases between. This CDR3 contains 14 residues. This CDR3 is CASSWETSNQPQHF. CDR3 DNA: TGTGCCAGCAGTTGGGAGACTAGCAATCAGCCCCAGCATTTT.

This clonotype was observed a handful of times. The chain combines TRBV30 with TRBJ2-3; TRBD1 matches at 12 bases. The germline V gene encodes CDR1 GTSNPN and CDR2 SVGIG (reference sequence). This CDR3 comprises 16 residues. J gave up 4 bases and V 2 bases, and 7 bases lay outside the gene matches. This CDR3 is CAWSKGTGGVADTQYF. The CDR3 DNA reads as TGTGCCTGGAGTAAAGGGACAGGGGGCGTAGCAGATACGCAGTATTTT.

This clonotype was observed at least ten times. DNA of the CDR3: TGCAGTGCTGGACTAGCGGGGGGTAGCTACGAGCAGTACTTC. Translation gives CSAGLAGGSYEQYF. J is TRBJ2-7 and V is TRBV20-1, with 14 bases that match TRBD2. There are 14 residues in the CDR3. Looked up from germline, CDR1 is DFQATT and CDR2 is SNEGSKA (reference sequence). V shed 5 bases, J shed 3 bases, and the junction held 3 bases outside the gene matches.

As to this clonotype: A junction boundary mismatches the germline segment, possibly from a read error. The rearrangement links TRBV24-1 to TRBJ2-1, with D perhaps given as TRBD1 or TRBD2 (6 bases each). CDR1 and CDR2 from the germline V gene are KGHDR and SFDVKD. The CDR3 consists of 15 residues. In DNA, the CDR3 is TGTGCCGCCAGTGGTGCAGGGGAGGCTGGCGATGGGCGGTTCTTC. It yields the protein CAASGAGEAGDGRFF.

This clonotype was counted ten times or more. The chain couples TRBV5-1 to TRBJ2-7; D ambiguous. The germline gives CDR1 SGHRS, CDR2 YFSETQ. V was pared by 5 bases and J by 2 bases, with 11 bases between. The CDR3 spans 13 residues. CDR3 sequence reads: CASRNFPAYEQYF. CDR3 DNA sequence: TGCGCCAGCAGGAACTTCCCGGCCTACGAGCAGTACTTC.

This clonotype showed up many times. The chain joins TRBV7-9 to TRBJ1-5; maybe TRBD1 (6 bases). The V end was cut by 5 bases, the J end by 1 base, with 9 bases between. Germline CDR1 reads SEHNR; CDR2 reads FQNEAQ (reference sequence). The CDR3 loop spans 14 amino acids. This chain's CDR3 is CASSATGSNQPQHF. CDR3 nucleotides: TGTGCCAGCAGCGCTACAGGGAGCAATCAGCCCCAGCATTTT. Supplemented by reference TRBV7-9 and TRBJ1-5, the full variable domain reads DTGVSQNPRHKITKRGQNVTFRCDPISEHNRLYWYRQTLGQGPEFLTYFQNEAQLEKSRLLSDRFSAERPKGSFSTLEIQRTEQGDSAMYLCASSATGSNQPQHFGDGTRLSIL.

The chain is built from TRBV6-6 and TRBJ2-7; D is possibly TRBD1 (5 bases). The CDR3 extends over 15 amino acids. Germline CDR1 MNHNY, CDR2 SVGAGI (reference sequence). V was shortened by 5 bases and J by 7 bases, with 21 bases between the two germline ends. The CDR3 sequence: CASSTMKGSFGEQYF. The CDR3 bases are TGTGCCAGCAGTACGATGAAGGGGTCTTTTGGAGAGCAGTACTTC.

Only a few counts were recorded for this clonotype. This sequence joins TRBV24-1 and TRBJ2-1; D not certain. Germline V lookup: CDR1 KGHDR, CDR2 SFDVKD. With 4 bases removed from V and 4 bases from J, the gap between germline ends came to 10 bases. The CDR3 length is 14 residues. CDR3: CATSESDGYNEQFF. CDR3 coding DNA: TGTGCCACCAGTGAATCGGACGGATACAATGAGCAGTTCTTC.

Turning to this clonotype: A single base separates this from a much larger clone, so it may be a read error. V usage is TRBV3-1 and J usage is TRBJ1-1; unclear D gene. This CDR3 is 12 amino acids long. Germline CDR1 reads LGHDT; CDR2 reads YNNKEL (reference sequence). Trimming cost V 0 bases and J 7 bases, with 6 bases left between them. This CDR3 is CASSQDRVEAFF. In DNA, the CDR3 is TGTGCCAGCAGCCAAGATCGGGTTGAAGCTTTCTTT.

This clonotype appeared a few times. This sequence joins TRBV7-9 and TRBJ1-1; D might be TRBD1 (6 bases). V lost 6 bases, J lost 1 base, and 18 bases lay in between. This CDR3 comprises 16 residues. The germline V gene has CDR1 SEHNR and CDR2 FQNEAQ (reference sequence). The CDR3 DNA sequence: TGTGCCAGCAGAAAACCCGGGGGACACCAGAACACTGAAGCTTTCTTT. It yields the protein CASRKPGGHQNTEAFF.

This clonotype turned up a few times. Germline and junction disagree at one end, which may indicate a read error. The chain carries TRBV27 and TRBJ1-4; D remains ambiguous. Germline CDR1 is MNHEY and CDR2 is SMNVEV (reference sequence). The length of the CDR3 is 13 residues. CDR3 in amino acids: CASSIVKDERLFF. The DNA of the CDR3 is TGTGCCAGCAGTATAGTCAAGGATGAAAGACTGTTTTTT.

This rearrangement joins TRBV7-2 to TRBJ2-5; D is possibly TRBD1 (5 bases). The CDR3 covers 14 residues. Germline V CDR1 and CDR2: SGHTA, FQGNSA. Trimming shortened V by 3 bases and J by 4 bases, and 12 bases separated the two germline ends. The CDR3 reads CASSFIGARETQYF. CDR3 nucleotides: TGTGCCAGCAGCTTCATAGGGGCTAGAGAGACCCAGTACTTC.

This clonotype was detected only a few times. V is TRBV29-1 and J is TRBJ2-7, with D possibly TRBD1 on 5 matching bases. This CDR3 region has 12 residues. In germline, CDR1 is SQVTM, CDR2 ANQGSEA. With 2 bases removed from V and 4 bases from J, the gap between germline ends came to 9 bases. CDR3 in DNA: TGCAGCGTTGAAACCCAGGGATACGAGCAGTACTTC. Translation gives CSVETQGYEQYF.

There are many counts of this clonotype. The chain recombines TRBV2 with TRBJ1-4; D ambiguous. V lost 2 bases to trimming and J lost 3 bases, with 10 bases between them. This CDR3 has 15 amino acids. Germline CDR1 and CDR2: SNHLY and FYNNEI. CDR3 amino acids: CASSESGSANEKLFF. CDR3 DNA sequence: TGTGCCAGCAGTGAATCTGGGAGCGCTAATGAAAAACTGTTTTTT.

This clonotype turned up a few times. The J gene is TRBJ2-3, the V gene TRBV24-1, with D tentatively TRBD2 (5 bases). The CDR3 totals 17 residues. Germline V gives CDR1 KGHDR, CDR2 SFDVKD. V lost 3 bases and J lost 5, with 20 bases in between. The CDR3 region has the DNA TGTGCCACCAGTGATCCGAGGGCGGCCCCGGATGGAGATACGCAGTATTTT. Protein: CATSDPRAAPDGDTQYF.